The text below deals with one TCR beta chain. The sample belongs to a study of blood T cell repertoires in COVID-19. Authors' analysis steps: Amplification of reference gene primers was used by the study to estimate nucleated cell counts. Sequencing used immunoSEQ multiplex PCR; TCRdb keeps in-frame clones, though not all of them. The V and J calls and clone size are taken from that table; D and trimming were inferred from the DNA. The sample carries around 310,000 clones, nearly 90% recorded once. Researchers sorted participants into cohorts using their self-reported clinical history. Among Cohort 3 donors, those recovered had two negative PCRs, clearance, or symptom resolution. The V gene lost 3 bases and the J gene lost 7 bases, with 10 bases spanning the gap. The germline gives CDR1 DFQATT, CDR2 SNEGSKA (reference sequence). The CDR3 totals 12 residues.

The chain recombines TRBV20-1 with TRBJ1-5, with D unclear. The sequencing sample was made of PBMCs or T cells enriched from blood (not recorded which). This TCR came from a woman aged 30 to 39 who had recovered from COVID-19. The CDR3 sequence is CSASRFGQPQHF. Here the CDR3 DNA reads TGCAGTGCTAGTCGATTTGGCCAGCCCCAGCATTTT.